This T cell receptor (beta chain) was sequenced for a study of blood T cell repertoires in COVID-19. Study-wide background: Italy, Spain and the United States were the sources of the convalescent and acute COVID-19 samples. PBMCs, B-cell-depleted T cells, or T cells provided the cDNA or gDNA that made up the material.

Repertoires were generated with immunoSEQ multiplex PCR, while TCRdb's copy carries only in-frame clones and drops some. The sample lists fewer than 350,000 clones; approximately 90% were seen once. Assignments of participants to cohorts depended upon their own reported clinical history. Germline-derived CDR1 and CDR2 are MNHEY and SMNVEV (reference sequence). Trimming stripped 0 bases from V and 1 base from J, with 5 bases between. The CDR3 contains 14 residues. Sequenced input: PBMCs or T cells enriched from blood (not recorded which). The V gene is TRBV27, the J gene TRBJ2-3; D remains ambiguous. The TCR comes from a woman between 25 and 40 years old with acute COVID-19. CDR3 sequence reads: CASSLSLGTDTQYF. The CDR3 DNA sequence: TGTGCCAGCAGTTTATCTTTAGGCACAGATACGCAGTATTTT.